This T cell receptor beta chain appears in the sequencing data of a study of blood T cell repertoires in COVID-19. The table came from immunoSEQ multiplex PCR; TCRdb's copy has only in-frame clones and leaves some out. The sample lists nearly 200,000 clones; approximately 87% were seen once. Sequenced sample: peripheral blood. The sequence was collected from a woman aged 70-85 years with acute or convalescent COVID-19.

The CDR3 region has the DNA TGTGCCATCAGTGGATCTACTAGGACAGCGAAGAACACTGAAGCTTTCTTT. It specifies CAISGSTRTAKNTEAFF. The V call is TRBV10-3, the J call TRBJ1-1, with a tentative D call TRBD1 (6 bases). The germline CDR1 and CDR2 sequences are ENHRY and SYGVKD. V was pared by 4 bases and J by 1 base, with 19 bases between. The CDR3 length is 17 residues.